This TCR beta chain came from a study of T cell changes during pregnancy in multiple sclerosis. The data were produced by immunoSEQ multiplex PCR, yet TCRdb's version contains in-frame clones alone and is incomplete. Among 85,000 to 130,000 clones listed, 92% were seen once. This sequence originates from a female donor with multiple sclerosis, enrolled in a pregnancy study. This sample comprised peripheral blood, obtained after pregnancy.

The DNA for the CDR3 is TGCGCCAGCAGCTTGGGGAAGGGGCGGATGAACACTGAAGCTTTCTTT. As protein: CASSLGKGRMNTEAFF. The chain combines TRBV5-1 with TRBJ1-1; possibly TRBD1 for D (5 bases). Germline V lookup: CDR1 SGHRS, CDR2 YFSETQ. Trimming stripped 0 bases from V and 0 bases from J, with 12 bases between. The CDR3 extends over 16 amino acids.